This TCR beta chain was identified in a study of cytomegalovirus exposure and HLA in healthy donors. Study-level findings and limits: An analysis done earlier found most TCR beta V segments productive about 87% or about 30% of the time. It is likely that the observed cluster of highly shared sequence variants was a sequencing artifact.

Healthy donors of bone marrow made up the group. The CDR3 covers 18 residues. From germline, CDR1 is KGHSH and CDR2 LQKENI. V shed 3 bases, J shed 2 bases, and the junction held 9 bases outside the gene matches. The PCR used 60 Vbeta and 13 Jbeta primers. Authors' methods: A follow-up analysis tallied about 80 million unique TCR beta chains, some 11 million shared. Method: immunoSEQ multiplex PCR; TCRdb's copy keeps in-frame clones and lacks some. V, J and clone size are taken as reported in that table, and D and trimming were inferred from the DNA itself. The data hold about 130,000 clones, with approximately 80% observed a single time. Notes on this clone: The antigen is unknown.

The source is a female donor in good health and CMV-seronegative. J is TRBJ2-6 and V is TRBV18; TRBD1 agrees at 8 bases. Sequencing used PBMCs. CDR3 in amino acids: CASSPSGTGLPGANVLTF. The CDR3 DNA sequence: TGTGCCAGCTCACCCTCCGGGACAGGACTCCCTGGGGCCAACGTCCTGACTTTC.